This is a list of T cell receptor beta chains from one sample in a study of shared clonotypes between healthy human individuals. Produced via immunoSEQ multiplex PCR; TCRdb's table is partial and in-frame only. The sample yields over a million clones, approximately 97% seen once. Sequenced input: naive CD4+ T cells sorted from blood. These receptors came from a man younger than 40 in good health. Both conserved end residues are part of each CDR3. A D gene is named only where the DNA matches it firmly. Rows give clone size only sometimes, using once, few, many, or a class for an expanded clone.

j_call	clone_size	d_call	v_call	cdr3_nt	cdr3_aa
TRBJ1-5	NA	NA	TRBV6-1	TGTGCCAGCAGCGGACGGCCCCCTCCAAATCAGCCCCAGCATTTT	CASSGRPPPNQPQHF
TRBJ2-6	NA	NA	TRBV7-9	TGTGCCAGCAGCTTGTACGGGCCTGGGGCCAACGTCCTGACTTTC	CASSLYGPGANVLTF
TRBJ2-3	NA	NA	TRBV29-1	TGCAGCGTTCGGCCTAGCGCTAGCACAGATACGCAGTATTTT	CSVRPSASTDTQYF
TRBJ1-2	once	NA	TRBV29-1	TGCAGCGTTGGGGAAGGGATCGACTATGGCTACACCTTC	CSVGEGIDYGYTF
TRBJ2-1	NA	NA	TRBV10-3	TGTGCCATCAGTGTTCTGGACACCAATGAGCAGTTCTTC	CAISVLDTNEQFF
TRBJ2-5	NA	TRBD2	TRBV27	TGTGCCAGCAGTATTACTAGCGGGAGGCCCCAAGAGACCCAGTACTTC	CASSITSGRPQETQYF
TRBJ1-4	NA	NA	TRBV29-1	TGCAGCGTTGATGGGTCTGGAAATGAAAAACTGTTTTTT	CSVDGSGNEKLFF
TRBJ2-1	NA	TRBD1	TRBV2	TGTGCCAGCAGTGGTCCCGGGACAGGGTACCTATCTGGCGAGCAGTTCTTC	CASSGPGTGYLSGEQFF
TRBJ2-2	NA	NA	TRBV9	TGTGCCAGCAGCGTAGAAAGTGTAACCGGGGAGCTGTTTTTT	CASSVESVTGELFF
TRBJ1-2	once	NA	TRBV7-2	TGTGCCAGCAGCCCGTTAGGGCAGGCAACCTTC	CASSPLGQATF
TRBJ2-7	NA	NA	TRBV21-1	TGTGCCAGCAGCAAACCACACCCAGTAAGAAGCTCCTACGAGCAGTACTTC	CASSKPHPVRSSYEQYF
TRBJ2-5	NA	NA	TRBV7-2	TGTGCCAGCAGCTTACCCTGGGAGACCCAGTACTTC	CASSLPWETQYF
TRBJ1-5	NA	NA	TRBV28	TGTGCCAGCAGCCACCTCGGGGAAGGAGGCAATCAGCCCCAGCATTTT	CASSHLGEGGNQPQHF
TRBJ2-5	NA	NA	TRBV7-9	TGTGCCAGCAGCCAACGGGGGGCTGTGGAGACCCAGTACTTC	CASSQRGAVETQYF
TRBJ2-1	NA	NA	TRBV27	TGTGCCAGCAGTCCCTACCCTAGATCGCTTTACAATGAGCAGTTCTTC	CASSPYPRSLYNEQFF
TRBJ1-1	NA	NA	TRBV5-1	TGCGCCAGCAAGGGGGTATCTGAAGCTTTCTTT	CASKGVSEAFF
TRBJ1-4	NA	NA	TRBV7-2	TGTGCCAGCAGCTTAGTAAGCCGCAAGGGCGATGAAAAACTGTTTTTT	CASSLVSRKGDEKLFF
TRBJ2-7	NA	TRBD2	TRBV6-7	TGTGCCAGCAGCCCAGGGCTAGCGGGATGCGAGCAGTACTTC	CASSPGLAGCEQYF
TRBJ2-1	NA	NA	TRBV27	TGTGCCAGCAGTCCTAAAACCCCGGGAAGCTCCTACAATGAGCAGTTCTTC	CASSPKTPGSSYNEQFF
TRBJ1-5	NA	TRBD1	TRBV6-8	TGTGCCAGCAGTTTGGGACAGGGGTCATATCAGCCCCAGCATTTT	CASSLGQGSYQPQHF
TRBJ2-2	NA	NA	TRBV18	TGTGCCAGCTCACCGTTACAGGGAGACACCGGGGAGCTGTTTTTT	CASSPLQGDTGELFF
TRBJ1-5	NA	NA	TRBV7-9	TGTGCCAGCGGGGATAGCAATCAGCCCCAGCATTTT	CASGDSNQPQHF
TRBJ2-2	NA	NA	TRBV27	TGTGCCAGCAGTTTGCGCTGGCTAGCAGCGAACACCGGGGAGCTGTTTTTT	CASSLRWLAANTGELFF